The 28 T cell receptor beta chains listed next were all sequenced from one sample in a study of regulatory T cells in long-lasting Graves disease. Stated time point: persistent/refractory GD, antithyroid drugs over 5 years with positive TRAb. Extracted RNA from PBMCs served as the source of the TCR library. Relying on iRepertoire HTBI primers and Arm-PCR of CDR3 regions, the team built TCR beta libraries. One entry per CDR3 protein results from TCRdb running MiXCR on the multiplex PCR reads. The sample gives approximately 400,000 distinct CDR3 sequences, about a quarter of which show up once; around 24% is in the top ten. The specimen was peripheral blood mononuclear cells (PBMCs), collected when the disease was refractory, from a patient treated with antithyroid drugs. The origin of the receptors is a female donor with Graves disease.

This clonotype occurred many times. CDR3 sequence (DNA): TGTGCCAGCTCCCCCCGTGCGGGGGACACTGAAGCTTTCTTT. This encodes CASSPRAGDTEAFF. This sequence joins TRBV2 and TRBJ1-1, with a weak D call TRBD1 (5 bases). This CDR3 is built from 14 residues. The germline gives CDR1 SNHLY, CDR2 FYNNEI. Trimming stripped 8 bases from V and 3 bases from J, with 16 bases between.

The genes are TRBV9 and TRBJ1-3, with D unclear. V was pared by 0 bases and J by 2 bases, with 15 bases between. From germline, CDR1 is SGDLS and CDR2 YYNGEE. The CDR3 covers 17 residues. CDR3 in DNA: TGTGCCAGCAGCGTAGTTCCTAGGGTCTTGACTGGAAACACCATATATTTT. This gives the protein CASSVVPRVLTGNTIYF.

This clonotype was observed a handful of times. V and J are TRBV2 and TRBJ2-3; no clear D gene. This CDR3 is 15 amino acids long. Deletions cut 2 bases from V and 2 bases from J, with 11 bases between. Germline CDR1 SNHLY, CDR2 FYNNEI. DNA for the CDR3: TGTGCCAGCAGTGAACCCCTACAACCCACAGATACGCAGTATTTT. Its protein product is CASSEPLQPTDTQYF.

This clonotype was detected only a few times. The V call is TRBV30, the J call TRBJ1-1; D may be TRBD1 (6 bases). V was cut by 0 bases and J by 0 bases, with 8 bases left in between. This CDR3 has 14 residues. Germline V lookup: CDR1 GTSNPN, CDR2 SVGIG (reference sequence). The CDR3 nucleotides read TGTGCCTGGAGTGTAGGGGGGCTGAACACTGAAGCTTTCTTT. Translated: CAWSVGGLNTEAFF.

The chain recombines TRBV6-2 or TRBV6-3 with TRBJ2-7, with 8 bases identical to TRBD2. Per germline, CDR1 MNHEY and CDR2 SVGEGT. The V and J ends lost 6 bases and 11 bases, in that order; junction bases with no gene match: 15. The CDR3 has 14 residues. The CDR3 nucleotides are TGTGCCAGCAGATTACCGGGACTAGGTGGAATAGAGTACTTC. It is translated as CASRLPGLGGIEYF.

This clonotype was found a few times. The gene calls are TRBV7-2 and TRBJ2-7; 7 bases are shared with TRBD1. The germline V gene has CDR1 SGHTA and CDR2 FQGNSA. The CDR3 runs 15 residues. The ends lost 4 bases at V and 2 bases at J; junction bases unmatched: 8. This CDR3 is CASSYRDRRAYEQYF. CDR3 DNA sequence: TGTGCCAGCAGCTACCGGGACAGAAGAGCCTACGAGCAGTACTTC.

CDR3 residues: CASSEAGVNTEAFF. In nucleotides, the CDR3 is TGTGCCAGCAGTGAAGCGGGAGTCAACACTGAAGCTTTCTTT. The chain combines TRBV6-1 with TRBJ1-1; D gene unclear. Deletions cut 0 bases from V and 2 bases from J, with 7 bases between. CDR1 and CDR2 (germline): MNHNS, SASEGT. This CDR3 region has 14 residues.

This clonotype appeared many times. The rearrangement joins TRBV7-8 to TRBJ2-7, with 9 bases matching TRBD2. CDR3 length equals 14 residues. The germline CDR1 and CDR2 sequences are SGHVS and FQNEAQ. The junction had 4 bases not matched to a gene; V was cut back by 5 bases and J by 2 bases. CDR3 loop: CASSQTSGTYEQYF. As DNA, the CDR3 is TGTGCCAGCAGCCAGACTAGCGGAACCTACGAGCAGTACTTC.

CDR3 sequence: CASSATGSGELFF. CDR3 sequence (DNA): TGTGCCAGCAGCGCGACGGGCTCCGGGGAGCTGTTTTTT. The rearrangement uses TRBV5-8 and TRBJ2-2; D remains unclear. V was cut by 4 bases and J by 6 bases, with 10 bases left in between. CDR3 length: 13 amino acids. CDR1 and CDR2 (germline): SGHTS, YDEGEE.

This clonotype was observed a few times. V and J are TRBV27 and TRBJ2-3; 10 bases agree with TRBD2. This CDR3 region has 16 residues. The V gene end was trimmed by 6 bases and the J gene end by 6 bases; junction bases not matched to a gene: 12. The germline CDR1 and CDR2 sequences are MNHEY and SMNVEV (reference sequence). CDR3 in amino acids: CASRDRGTSVLDTQYF. CDR3 bases: TGTGCCAGCAGGGATCGTGGGACTAGCGTTCTGGATACGCAGTATTTT.

This clonotype was seen repeatedly, ten times or more. V gene TRBV20-1 combines with J gene TRBJ1-5, with D possibly TRBD1 on 6 matching bases. CDR1 and CDR2 from the germline V gene are DFQATT and SNEGSKA (reference sequence). V gave up 6 bases and J gave up 3 bases, with 15 bases separating them. This CDR3 is built from 14 residues. CDR3 protein: CSALHGQINQPQHF. Here the CDR3 DNA reads TGCAGTGCCCTTCACGGACAGATCAATCAGCCCCAGCATTTT.

Only a few counts were recorded for this clonotype. The V call is TRBV6-1, the J call TRBJ1-1; D not resolved. V dropped 4 bases and J dropped 1 base, with 7 bases sitting between them. The CDR3 has 13 residues. CDR1 is MNHNS, CDR2 SASEGT, per germline. The DNA of the CDR3 is TGTGCCAGCAGTGCTCACCCGAACACTGAAGCTTTCTTT. It yields the protein CASSAHPNTEAFF.

In this sample, this clonotype turned up once. This sequence is one base from a far larger clone and is likely a read error. The chain recombines TRBV12-3 or TRBV12-4 with TRBJ2-6; possibly TRBD1 for D (6 bases). The CDR3 has 15 amino acids. The CDR3 DNA follows: TGTGCCAGCAGGACACAGGGAGCAGGGGCCAACGTCCTGATTTTC. Translated, it gives CASRTQGAGANVLIF.

The gene calls are TRBV5-1 and TRBJ2-6; D is undetermined. The CDR3 sequence is 19 residues long. Deletions cut 0 bases from V and 0 bases from J, with 16 bases between. Germline CDR1 is SGHRS and CDR2 is YFSETQ. The CDR3 sequence: CASSLAPTAGPSGANVLTF. In DNA form, the CDR3 reads TGCGCCAGCAGCTTGGCCCCGACGGCAGGTCCCTCTGGGGCCAACGTCCTGACTTTC. Drawing the rest from reference TRBV5-1 and TRBJ2-6, the complete variable domain is KAGVTQTPRYLIKTRGQQVTLSCSPISGHRSVSWYQQTPGQGLQFLFEYFSETQRNKGNFPGRFSGRQFSNSRSEMNVSTLELGDSALYLCASSLAPTAGPSGANVLTFGAGSRLTVL.

The CDR3: CASRSGGANYGYTF. CDR3 DNA: TGTGCCAGCAGATCAGGGGGAGCTAACTATGGCTACACCTTC. This chain connects TRBV6-1 to TRBJ1-2, with 7 bases aligning to TRBD1. This CDR3 contains 14 residues. Germline V gene data show CDR1 as MNHNS and CDR2 as SASEGT. V trimming: 6 bases; J trimming: 0 bases; junction bases outside the gene matches: 4.

This clonotype was seen a few times. V usage is TRBV20-1 and J usage is TRBJ2-7; 9 positions agree with TRBD2. Germline V CDR1 and CDR2: DFQATT, SNEGSKA (reference sequence). The CDR3 spans 14 residues. J gave up 3 bases and V 6 bases, and 9 bases lay outside the gene matches. The DNA for the CDR3 is TGCAGTGCGAGGGGCGGGAGGGTCCACTACGAGCAGTACTTC. Translating gives CSARGGRVHYEQYF.

This clonotype was seen a few times. The chain has TRBV7-9 and TRBJ1-4; the match to TRBD1 covers 9 bases. The CDR3 is 16 amino acids. J lost 2 bases, V lost 5 bases, and 6 bases had no gene match. CDR1 and CDR2 from the germline V gene are SEHNR and FQNEAQ (reference sequence). The CDR3 reads CASSQNRGLTNEKLFF. CDR3 sequence (DNA): TGTGCCAGCAGCCAAAACAGGGGGCTCACTAATGAAAAACTGTTTTTT.

This clonotype was observed a few times. The J gene is TRBJ1-1, the V gene TRBV11-2; TRBD1 matches at 7 bases. The CDR3 has 15 residues. Per germline, CDR1 SGHAT and CDR2 FQNNGV. The ends lost 2 bases at V and 2 bases at J; junction bases unmatched: 5. CDR3 protein: CASSLNRGPNTEAFF. Here the CDR3 DNA reads TGTGCCAGCAGCTTAAACAGGGGACCCAACACTGAAGCTTTCTTT.

This clonotype has a handful of counts. The chain's CDR3 is CSAGWGARELFF. The DNA for the CDR3 is TGCAGTGCAGGATGGGGAGCCAGGGAGCTGTTTTTT. The chain uses TRBV20-1 and TRBJ2-2, with D perhaps TRBD2 (5 bases). The CDR3 is made up of 12 amino acids. V gave up 6 bases and J gave up 9 bases, with 14 bases separating them. Germline lookup yields CDR1 DFQATT and CDR2 SNEGSKA (reference sequence).

This clonotype was picked up many times. The V gene is TRBV6-1, the J gene TRBJ1-2; 9 nucleotides line up with TRBD1. This CDR3 contains 15 residues. The J segment lost 2 bases and the V segment lost 6 bases, leaving 7 bases of the junction unmatched. Germline assignment: CDR1 MNHNS and CDR2 SASEGT. The chain's CDR3 is CASRVQGAANYGYTF. CDR3 in DNA: TGTGCCAGCAGGGTACAGGGGGCGGCAAACTATGGCTACACCTTC.

This chain uses TRBV27 with TRBJ1-2, with D possibly TRBD1 on 6 matching bases. Looked up from germline, CDR1 is MNHEY and CDR2 is SMNVEV (reference sequence). V was trimmed by 8 bases and J by 5 bases, leaving 9 bases between them. CDR3 size: 11 residues. As DNA, the CDR3 is TGTGCCAGCTACACAGGGTATGGCTACACCTTC. It codes for CASYTGYGYTF.

The chain recombines TRBV5-6 with TRBJ1-1; possibly TRBD1 for D (5 bases). Trimming took off 4 bases at V and 4 bases at J, with 20 bases between the two ends. CDR3 length: 16 amino acids. Germline V gives CDR1 SGHDT, CDR2 YYEEEE. CDR3 nucleotide sequence: TGTGCCAGCAGCCGAACAGGCTGGAGGTTAGGCACTGAAGCTTTCTTT. Protein: CASSRTGWRLGTEAFF.

The table lists this clonotype with many counts. The V and J genes are TRBV2 and TRBJ2-7, with 9 positions matching TRBD2. In germline, CDR1 is SNHLY, CDR2 FYNNEI. The CDR3 has 15 residues. V was clipped by 4 bases and J by 2 bases; unmatched bases: 6. As DNA, the CDR3 is TGTGCCAGCAGTGGAGTAGCGGGAGTTACCTACGAGCAGTACTTC. Residues: CASSGVAGVTYEQYF.

There are many counts of this clonotype. The chain links TRBV6-5 to TRBJ1-3; the D is unclear. CDR1 is MNHEY and CDR2 is SVGAGI in the germline V gene. V was trimmed by 0 bases and J by 4 bases, leaving 4 bases between them. The length of the CDR3 is 13 residues. CDR3: CASSYSLGNTIYF. DNA of the CDR3: TGTGCCAGCAGTTACTCTCTGGGAAACACCATATATTTT.

This clonotype was counted only a few times. Relative to the germline gene, one junction end is altered; a read error may explain this. This rearrangement joins TRBV7-6 to TRBJ1-1, with D unclear. Germline lookup yields CDR1 SGHVS and CDR2 FNYEAQ. The CDR3 sequence is 12 residues long. CDR3 bases: TGTGCCAGCAGTTCGGGCAACAGTGAAGCTTTCTTT. This encodes CASSSGNSEAFF.

This clonotype was picked up many times. This sequence joins TRBV2 and TRBJ2-3, with TRBD2 matching over 10 bases. This CDR3 has 15 amino acids. V dropped 1 base and J dropped 7; count of bases not matched to a gene: 5. Germline V gene lookup returns CDR1 SNHLY and CDR2 FYNNEI. The CDR3 DNA is TGTGCCAGCAGTGAAGGGAGCGGGAGGGCGCATACGCAGTATTTT. This encodes CASSEGSGRAHTQYF. Full variable domain (rest looked up from reference TRBV2 and TRBJ2-3): EPEVTQTPSHQVTQMGQEVILRCVPISNHLYFYWYRQILGQKVEFLVSFYNNEISEKSEIFDDQFSVERPDGSNFTLKIRSTKLEDSAMYFCASSEGSGRAHTQYFGPGTRLTVL.

This sequence joins TRBV7-9 and TRBJ2-7; 7 nucleotides align to TRBD1. Trimming at V came to 1 base and at J to 1 base, leaving 4 bases not matched to a gene. Per the germline V gene, CDR1 is SEHNR and CDR2 is FQNEAQ (reference sequence). CDR3 length: 15 residues. The CDR3 DNA sequence: TGTGCCAGCAGCTTAGGGCCACAGGGGTCCTACGAGCAGTACTTC. It is translated as CASSLGPQGSYEQYF. Together with reference TRBV7-9 and TRBJ2-7, the CDR3 gives the full variable domain: DTGVSQNPRHKITKRGQNVTFRCDPISEHNRLYWYRQTLGQGPEFLTYFQNEAQLEKSRLLSDRFSAERPKGSFSTLEIQRTEQGDSAMYLCASSLGPQGSYEQYFGPGTRLTVT.

The V and J genes are TRBV20-1 and TRBJ2-7, with 7 bases aligning to TRBD2. J was trimmed by 3 bases and V by 2 bases; bases with no gene match: 7. The CDR3 contains 14 residues. Germline CDR1 and CDR2: DFQATT and SNEGSKA (reference sequence). In DNA form, the CDR3 reads TGCAGTGCTAGAATTGCGGCGGGAGTCTACGAGCAGTACTTC. Encoded protein: CSARIAAGVYEQYF.